This note documents a single T cell receptor beta chain sequence. The data are from a study of blood T cell repertoires in COVID-19. As for the study in general: Collection of acute and convalescent COVID-19 samples took place in the United States, Italy and Spain. T cells, B-cell-depleted T cells, or PBMCs provided the cDNA or gDNA that served as material.

The germline V gene has CDR1 SGHRS and CDR2 YFSETQ. V lost 4 bases, J lost 5 bases, and 8 bases stayed unmatched. The CDR3 contains 15 residues. How the authors handled the data: Cell counts per sample came from amplifying reference gene primers. TCRdb keeps only in-frame clones here, not all; method: immunoSEQ multiplex PCR. The V and J calls and clone size come from that table; D and trimming were worked out from the DNA. The sample shows about 330,000 clones, approximately 87% of them seen only once. The receptor was derived from a woman aged 50 to 60 with active or convalescent COVID-19. The chain combines TRBV5-1 with TRBJ1-2, with 10 bases fitting TRBD1. The sequenced sample was peripheral blood. In DNA, the CDR3 is TGCGCCAGCAGCCCCCGGGACAGGGGATTGTATGGCTACACCTTC. This codes for CASSPRDRGLYGYTF.